The following is a T cell receptor (beta chain) sequence with its context. No antigen is known for it. A FACSAria was used to sort CD4+ and CD8+ T cells. These cells came from PBMCs. This sample was included in a study of CD8+ T cells in alopecia areata. Broader study findings: Mice showed clearer TCR sharing than patients did, a gap that was possibly HLA-related. The study found higher clonality in lesional than normal scalp, especially in alopecia totalis/universalis.

Per germline, CDR1 MNHNY and CDR2 SVGAGI (reference sequence). The ends lost 2 bases at V and 5 bases at J; junction bases unmatched: 8. The CDR3 totals 15 residues. Extracted RNA was reverse transcribed, and the resulting cDNA served as sequencing template. Method: immunoSEQ multiplex PCR; TCRdb's copy keeps in-frame clones and lacks some. The data hold 200,000 to 250,000 clones, with roughly three fifths observed a single time. The J gene is TRBJ1-1, the V gene TRBV6-6, with 7 bases that match TRBD1. The sample comprised CD8+ T cells sorted from blood. The TCR comes from a human donor in good health. The CDR3 region has the DNA TGTGCCAGCAGTTACCCCCCAACAGGGGAGACTGAAGCTTTCTTT. Translating gives CASSYPPTGETEAFF.